The 14 T cell receptor beta chains presented below share a single source sample, sequenced in a study of Graves' ophthalmopathy and Graves' hyperthyroidism (dated by TCRdb to the late 2010s). The sequencing machine was an Illumina HiSeq 2000. For repertoire sequencing, TCR beta CDR3 regions were amplified from RNA transcripts. The first round was an RT-PCR using HTBI primers with the Qiagen OneStep RT-PCR kit, and this first round was followed by a second-round multiplex PCR, then size selection and purification. TCRdb passed the public sequencing reads through fastp at Q25 and MiXCR, retaining productive beta sequences. Each entry merges the rows of one CDR3 protein and shows their most common DNA and genes. The table for this sample lists just over 600,000 distinct CDR3 sequences; about 20% of them were counted only once. Together, the top ten hold roughly 6.9% of the sample. The sample was peripheral blood. The receptor source for this set is a woman younger than 35 with stable Graves' hyperthyroidism. Some clones in this sample may be carry-over from other donors' samples. Donor details come from another sample of the same person, matched by shared clones.

At least ten counts were recorded for this clonotype. The chain recombines TRBV7-9 with TRBJ2-7; D gene uncertain. CDR1 is SEHNR, CDR2 FQNEAQ, per germline (reference sequence). V lost 1 base, J lost 6 bases, and 13 bases lay in between. The CDR3 spans 14 residues. The CDR3 region is CASSLGVSGGEQYF. The CDR3 bases are TGTGCCAGCAGCTTAGGTGTTTCGGGTGGCGAGCAGTACTTC.

At least ten counts were recorded for this clonotype. The rearrangement uses TRBV5-1 and TRBJ1-5; D unresolved. The CDR3 is made up of 14 amino acids. The germline V and J ends were trimmed by 4 bases and 3 bases, with 11 bases remaining between them. In germline, CDR1 is SGHRS, CDR2 YFSETQ. CDR3 loop: CASSPRDFNQPQHF. Written as DNA, the CDR3 is TGCGCCAGCAGCCCGCGGGATTTCAATCAGCCCCAGCATTTT.

CDR3 residues: CASSRGQGYTGELFF. CDR3 bases: TGTGCCAGTAGTAGAGGACAGGGCTATACCGGGGAGCTGTTTTTT. V gene TRBV19 combines with J gene TRBJ2-2, with 8 bases identical to TRBD1. CDR1 LNHDA and CDR2 SQIVND come from the germline V gene (reference sequence). The CDR3 runs 15 residues. The V gene end was trimmed by 4 bases and the J gene end by 5 bases; junction bases not matched to a gene: 6.

This clonotype has at least ten counts. The CDR3 DNA follows: TGCAGCGTTATGGGGGAGACCCAGTACTTC. The encoded protein is CSVMGETQYF. The chain combines TRBV29-1 with TRBJ2-5; D gene unclear. The CDR3 length is 10 residues. The V gene lost 5 bases and the J gene lost 5 bases, with 6 bases spanning the gap. Germline V CDR1 and CDR2: SQVTM, ANQGSEA.

The rearrangement links TRBV4-2 to TRBJ1-5, with TRBD1 as a possible D gene (6 bases). The CDR3 is made up of 16 amino acids. CDR1 is LGHNA and CDR2 is YNFKEQ in the germline V gene. V lost 0 bases and J 1 base, leaving 10 bases between the germline ends. In DNA, the CDR3 is TGTGCCAGCAGCCAAGACAGGGGAATGAGCAATCAGCCCCAGCATTTT. Translation: CASSQDRGMSNQPQHF.

There are many counts of this clonotype. This chain uses TRBV7-2 with TRBJ2-7; TRBD1 agrees at 10 bases. Per germline, CDR1 SGHTA and CDR2 FQGNSA. The length of the CDR3 is 17 residues. J lost 4 bases, V lost 5 bases, and 14 bases had no gene match. The CDR3 region is CASSTRTGGIGLYEQYF. The CDR3 DNA sequence: TGTGCCAGCAGCACCAGGACAGGGGGTATTGGGTTATACGAGCAGTACTTC.

The J gene is TRBJ2-7, the V gene TRBV7-2, with 7 bases lining up with TRBD1. There are 15 residues in the CDR3. V was pared by 6 bases and J by 2 bases, with 10 bases of the junction left unmatched. CDR1 and CDR2 (germline): SGHTA, FQGNSA. In nucleotides, the CDR3 is TGTGCCAGCAGTCGAGACAGGGCCCTAACCTACGAGCAGTACTTC. Translating it yields CASSRDRALTYEQYF.

This clonotype was detected many times. In DNA form, the CDR3 reads TGTGCCAGCACCCCTTCTAAGGGGCAGGACACTGAAGCTTTCTTT. Its translation is CASTPSKGQDTEAFF. This rearrangement joins TRBV7-2 to TRBJ1-1, with TRBD1 as a possible D gene (5 bases). Germline loops: CDR1 SGHTA, CDR2 FQGNSA. V was cut by 7 bases and J by 3 bases, with 18 bases left in between. This CDR3 comprises 15 residues. Based on the CDR3 plus reference TRBV7-2 and TRBJ1-1, the full variable domain is GAGVSQSPSNKVTEKGKDVELRCDPISGHTALYWYRQSLGQGLEFLIYFQGNSAPDKSGLPSDRFSAERTGGSVSTLTIQRTQQEDSAVYLCASTPSKGQDTEAFFGQGTRLTVV.

This clonotype has ten or more counts. The V call is TRBV20-1, the J call TRBJ2-7, with D maybe TRBD1 (6 bases). This CDR3 has 12 amino acids. CDR1 is DFQATT and CDR2 is SNEGSKA in the germline V gene (reference sequence). Trimming took off 5 bases at V and 4 bases at J, with 12 bases between the two ends. The CDR3 DNA is TGCAGTGCTGGAATGGACAGTTACGAGCAGTACTTC. Its translation is CSAGMDSYEQYF.

The chain carries TRBV13 and TRBJ2-7; possible D gene TRBD1, 6 bases. Germline V gives CDR1 PRHDT, CDR2 FYEKMQ (reference sequence). The V end lost 3 bases, the J end lost 1 base, and 13 bases lay between the germline ends. The CDR3 sequence is 15 residues long. The CDR3 sequence: CASSFGQISSYEQYF. CDR3 DNA: TGTGCCAGCAGCTTTGGACAGATAAGTTCCTACGAGCAGTACTTC.

This clonotype came up a few times. The chain is built from TRBV4-2 and TRBJ2-7; D is unclear. The CDR3 length is 15 residues. Germline CDR1 and CDR2: LGHNA and YNFKEQ. V lost 5 bases to trimming and J lost 1 base, with 15 bases between them. The CDR3 DNA follows: TGTGCCAGCAGCAACCACTCAGGCGCGTCCTACGAGCAGTACTTC. Translated: CASSNHSGASYEQYF.

This clonotype was found many times. The V call is TRBV7-9, the J call TRBJ1-6; D call uncertain. This CDR3 comprises 16 residues. From germline, CDR1 is SEHNR and CDR2 FQNEAQ (reference sequence). The ends were cut back, 5 bases at V and 2 bases at J, with 13 bases in the middle. CDR3 protein: CASSRRGVTYNSPLHF. DNA of the CDR3: TGTGCCAGCAGCCGACGTGGGGTAACCTATAATTCACCCCTCCACTTT. Together with reference TRBV7-9 and TRBJ1-6, the CDR3 gives the full variable domain: DTGVSQNPRHKITKRGQNVTFRCDPISEHNRLYWYRQTLGQGPEFLTYFQNEAQLEKSRLLSDRFSAERPKGSFSTLEIQRTEQGDSAMYLCASSRRGVTYNSPLHFGNGTRLTVT.

In this sample, this clonotype turned up many times. The chain recombines TRBV6-5 with TRBJ1-3; no clear D gene. Germline lookup yields CDR1 MNHEY and CDR2 SVGAGI. V was shortened by 5 bases and J by 8 bases, with 13 bases between the two germline ends. The length of the CDR3 is 13 residues. This chain's CDR3 is CASSTIPRDTIYF. CDR3 nucleotides: TGTGCCAGCAGTACCATACCGCGAGACACCATATATTTT.

This clonotype was observed at least ten times. The rearrangement links TRBV6-5 to TRBJ1-1; D unresolved. The CDR3 loop spans 14 amino acids. V lost 3 bases and J lost 1, with 9 bases in between. Per germline, CDR1 MNHEY and CDR2 SVGAGI. CDR3 loop: CASSYRTENTEAFF. CDR3 nucleotide sequence: TGTGCCAGCAGTTATCGGACGGAGAACACTGAAGCTTTCTTT.